This entry lists 10 T cell receptor beta chains sequenced from one sample in a study of cytotoxic CD8 clonotypes in ibrutinib-treated CLL. TCRdb keeps only in-frame clones here, not all; method: immunoSEQ multiplex PCR. The sample holds about 300,000 clones, 70% to 80% seen once. The sequencing used PBMCs, collected at disease progression, from a patient treated with ibrutinib. These receptors were taken from a human donor with chronic lymphocytic leukemia.

The chain couples TRBV18 to TRBJ1-3, with 8 bases matching TRBD1. V shed 3 bases, J shed 0 bases, and the junction held 7 bases outside the gene matches. The CDR3 has 17 amino acids. CDR1 is KGHSH and CDR2 is LQKENI in the germline V gene. CDR3 amino acids: CASSPWTGKSSGNTIYF. CDR3 sequence (DNA): TGTGCCAGCTCACCCTGGACAGGGAAGAGCTCTGGAAACACCATATATTTT.

This clone was seen only once. This chain joins TRBV10-3 and TRBJ2-5, with D unclear. Trimming shortened V by 0 bases and J by 5 bases, and 16 bases separated the two germline ends. The CDR3 loop spans 16 amino acids. Germline V gene data show CDR1 as ENHRY and CDR2 as SYGVKD. The CDR3 loop is CAISESISLGFETQYF. CDR3 in DNA: TGTGCCATCAGTGAGTCGATCAGCCTGGGATTTGAGACCCAGTACTTC.

J is TRBJ1-1 and V is TRBV4-1; D is perhaps TRBD1 (5 bases). The germline V and J ends were trimmed by 3 bases and 3 bases, with 8 bases remaining between them. Per the germline V gene, CDR1 is MGHRA and CDR2 is YSYEKL. The CDR3 contains 13 residues. CDR3 in amino acids: CASSHRQHTEAFF. For the CDR3, the DNA is TGCGCCAGCAGCCACCGACAGCACACTGAAGCTTTCTTT.

This clone was detected a few times. V and J are TRBV7-9 and TRBJ2-7, with 11 bases aligning to TRBD1. This CDR3 contains 14 residues. Germline V gene data show CDR1 as SEHNR and CDR2 as FQNEAQ (reference sequence). J lost 7 bases, V lost 5 bases, and 7 bases had no gene match. The CDR3 here is CASSRGQGGREQYF. CDR3 bases: TGTGCCAGCAGCCGGGGACAGGGGGGACGGGAGCAGTACTTC.

The chain recombines TRBV7-9 with TRBJ1-4; 9 bases are shared with TRBD1. CDR3 length: 14 amino acids. With 2 bases clipped from V and 8 bases from J, the junction kept 3 bases outside the gene matches. The V gene's germline CDR1 is SEHNR and CDR2 FQNEAQ (reference sequence). CDR3 in amino acids: CASSLTGQGEKLFF. The CDR3 coding sequence is TGTGCCAGCAGCTTAACGGGACAGGGCGAAAAACTGTTTTTT.

This clone was seen once. V gene TRBV21-1 combines with J gene TRBJ1-4; the table calls TRBD1, which could not be checked here. TRBV21-1 is designated a pseudogene. The CDR3 sequence is 14 residues long. The DNA for the CDR3 is TGTGCCAGTCCTGCAGATCCAACTAATGAAAAACTGTTTTTT. It yields the protein CASPADPTNEKLFF.

This chain uses TRBV11-2 with TRBJ2-1; the D gene could be TRBD1 or TRBD2 (6 bases each). The germline gives CDR1 SGHAT, CDR2 FQNNGV. The CDR3 length is 15 residues. Written as DNA, the CDR3 is TGTGGGGGGGCCCACGGGACCGACTCCATTAATGAGCAGTTCTTC. Protein sequence: CGGAHGTDSINEQFF.

This clone was recorded a few times. Other nucleotide sequences in the sample specify the same CDR3. J is TRBJ1-1 and V is TRBV29-1; a possible D gene is TRBD1 (5 bases). The CDR3 loop spans 12 amino acids. Germline CDR1 and CDR2: SQVTM and ANQGSEA. V was shortened by 5 bases and J by 5 bases, with 12 bases between the two germline ends. Here the CDR3 DNA reads TGCAGCGTTCGTCAGGGAGGAACTGAAGCTTTCTTT. Residues: CSVRQGGTEAFF.

The chain carries TRBV6-6 and TRBJ2-7; 13 nucleotides align to TRBD2. Trimming removed 4 bases from V and 3 bases from J; junction bases left unmatched: 6. CDR1 and CDR2 (germline): MNHNY, SVGAGI (reference sequence). CDR3 length: 16 residues. Here the CDR3 reads CASSSAGLAGFYEQYF. CDR3 sequence (DNA): TGTGCCAGCAGTTCTGCGGGACTAGCGGGGTTCTACGAGCAGTACTTC.

The rearrangement uses TRBV11-3 and TRBJ2-5; 11 nucleotides agree with TRBD1. V lost 5 bases to trimming and J lost 5 bases; unmatched junction nucleotides: 7. The CDR3 totals 15 residues. CDR1 is SGHNT, CDR2 YENEEA, per germline. The CDR3 region is CASSAGTGGVETQYF. CDR3 bases: TGTGCCAGCAGCGCCGGGACAGGGGGAGTGGAGACCCAGTACTTC.